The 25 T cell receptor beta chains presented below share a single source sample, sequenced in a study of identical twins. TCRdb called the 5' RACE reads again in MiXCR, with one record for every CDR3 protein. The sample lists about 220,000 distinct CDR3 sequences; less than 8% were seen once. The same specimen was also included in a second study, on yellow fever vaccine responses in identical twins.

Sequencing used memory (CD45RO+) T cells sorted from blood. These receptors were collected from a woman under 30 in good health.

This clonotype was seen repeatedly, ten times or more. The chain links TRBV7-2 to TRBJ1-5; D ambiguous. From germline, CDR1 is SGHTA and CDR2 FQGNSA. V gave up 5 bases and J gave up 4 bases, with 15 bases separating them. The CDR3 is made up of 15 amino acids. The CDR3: CASSAPGSPNQPQHF. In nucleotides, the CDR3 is TGTGCCAGCAGCGCCCCGGGCAGCCCAAATCAGCCCCAGCATTTT.

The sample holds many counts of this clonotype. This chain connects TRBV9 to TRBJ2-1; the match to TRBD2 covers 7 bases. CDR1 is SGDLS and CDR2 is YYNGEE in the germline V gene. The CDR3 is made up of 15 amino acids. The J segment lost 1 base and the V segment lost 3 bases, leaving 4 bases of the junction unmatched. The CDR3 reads CASSETSFSYNEQFF. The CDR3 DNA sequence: TGTGCCAGCAGCGAGACTAGCTTTTCCTACAATGAGCAGTTCTTC.

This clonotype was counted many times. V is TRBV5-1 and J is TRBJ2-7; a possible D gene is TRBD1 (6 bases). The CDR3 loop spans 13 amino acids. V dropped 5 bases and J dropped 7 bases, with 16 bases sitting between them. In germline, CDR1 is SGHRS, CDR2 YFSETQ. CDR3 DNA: TGCGCCAGCAGACCCACAGGGTCGGGGGAGCAGTACTTC. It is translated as CASRPTGSGEQYF.

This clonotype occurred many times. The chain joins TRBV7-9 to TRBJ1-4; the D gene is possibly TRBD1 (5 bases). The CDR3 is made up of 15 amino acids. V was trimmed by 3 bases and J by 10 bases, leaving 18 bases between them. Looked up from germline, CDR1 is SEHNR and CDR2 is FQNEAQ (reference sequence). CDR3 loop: CASSFQGLALGKLFF. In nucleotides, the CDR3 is TGTGCCAGCAGCTTTCAGGGATTGGCGTTGGGAAAACTGTTTTTT. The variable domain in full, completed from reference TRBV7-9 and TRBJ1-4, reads DTGVSQNPRHKITKRGQNVTFRCDPISEHNRLYWYRQTLGQGPEFLTYFQNEAQLEKSRLLSDRFSAERPKGSFSTLEIQRTEQGDSAMYLCASSFQGLALGKLFFGSGTQLSVL.

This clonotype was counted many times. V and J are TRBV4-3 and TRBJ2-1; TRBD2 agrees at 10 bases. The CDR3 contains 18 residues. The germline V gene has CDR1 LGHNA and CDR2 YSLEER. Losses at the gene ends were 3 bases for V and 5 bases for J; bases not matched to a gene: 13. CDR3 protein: CASSQVLAGASPDNEQFF. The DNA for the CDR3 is TGCGCCAGCAGCCAGGTTCTAGCGGGAGCTTCCCCCGACAATGAGCAGTTCTTC.

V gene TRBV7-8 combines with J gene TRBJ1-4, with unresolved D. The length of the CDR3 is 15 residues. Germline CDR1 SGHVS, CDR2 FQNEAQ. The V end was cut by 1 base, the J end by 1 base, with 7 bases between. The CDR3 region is CASSLGTETNEKLFF. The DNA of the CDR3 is TGTGCCAGCAGCTTAGGGACGGAAACTAATGAAAAACTGTTTTTT.

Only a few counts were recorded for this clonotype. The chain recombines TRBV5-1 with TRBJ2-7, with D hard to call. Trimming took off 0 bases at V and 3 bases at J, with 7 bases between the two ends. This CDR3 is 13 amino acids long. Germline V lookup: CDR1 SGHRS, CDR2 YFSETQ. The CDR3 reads CASSLAAVYEQYF. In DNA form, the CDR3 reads TGCGCCAGCAGCTTGGCGGCAGTCTACGAGCAGTACTTC.

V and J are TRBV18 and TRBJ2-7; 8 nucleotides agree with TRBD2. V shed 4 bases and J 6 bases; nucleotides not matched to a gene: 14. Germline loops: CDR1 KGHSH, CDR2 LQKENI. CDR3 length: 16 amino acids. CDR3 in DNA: TGTGCCAGCTCACTCTACGGAGCGGGAGACGAAGGCGAGCAGTACTTC. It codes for CASSLYGAGDEGEQYF.

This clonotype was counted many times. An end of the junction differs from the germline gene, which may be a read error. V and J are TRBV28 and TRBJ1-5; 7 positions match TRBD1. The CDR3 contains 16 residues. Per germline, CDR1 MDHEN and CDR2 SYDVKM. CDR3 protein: CASRLYRDSGNQPQHF. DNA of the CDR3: TGTGCCAGCAGATTATACCGGGACAGCGGTAATCAGCCCCAGCATTTT. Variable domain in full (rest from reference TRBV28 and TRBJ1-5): DVKVTQSSRYLVKRTGEKVFLECVQDMDHENMFWYRQDPGLGLRLIYFSYDVKMKEKGDIPEGYSVSREKKERFSLILESASTNQTSMYLCASRLYRDSGNQPQHFGDGTRLSIL.

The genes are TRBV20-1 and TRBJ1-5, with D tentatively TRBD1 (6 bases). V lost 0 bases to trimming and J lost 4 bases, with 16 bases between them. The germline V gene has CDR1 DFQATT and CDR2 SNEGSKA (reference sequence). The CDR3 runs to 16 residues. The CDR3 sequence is CSARDHGGGWNQPQHF. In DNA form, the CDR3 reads TGCAGTGCTAGAGATCACGGGGGCGGTTGGAATCAGCCCCAGCATTTT.

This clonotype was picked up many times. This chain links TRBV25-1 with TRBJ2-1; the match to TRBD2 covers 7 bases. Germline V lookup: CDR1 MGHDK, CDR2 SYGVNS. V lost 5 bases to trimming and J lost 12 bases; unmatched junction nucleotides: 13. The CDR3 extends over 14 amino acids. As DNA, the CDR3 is TGTGCCAGCAGTCCCCTCAGCGCGGGAGAGGGGCAGTTCTTC. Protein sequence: CASSPLSAGEGQFF.

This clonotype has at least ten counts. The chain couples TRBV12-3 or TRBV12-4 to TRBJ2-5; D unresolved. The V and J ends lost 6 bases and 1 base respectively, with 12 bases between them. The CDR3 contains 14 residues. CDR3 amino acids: CASRGAGSQETQYF. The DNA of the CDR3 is TGTGCCAGCAGGGGCGCTGGCAGCCAAGAGACCCAGTACTTC.

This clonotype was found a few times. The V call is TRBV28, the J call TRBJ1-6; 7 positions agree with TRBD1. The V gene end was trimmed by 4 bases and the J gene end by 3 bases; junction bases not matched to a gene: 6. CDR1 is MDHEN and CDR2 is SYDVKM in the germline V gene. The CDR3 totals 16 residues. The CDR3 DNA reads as TGTGCCAGCAGTTCCGGGACAGAGAGCTATAATTCACCCCTCCACTTT. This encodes CASSSGTESYNSPLHF. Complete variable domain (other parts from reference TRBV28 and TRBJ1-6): DVKVTQSSRYLVKRTGEKVFLECVQDMDHENMFWYRQDPGLGLRLIYFSYDVKMKEKGDIPEGYSVSREKKERFSLILESASTNQTSMYLCASSSGTESYNSPLHFGNGTRLTVT.

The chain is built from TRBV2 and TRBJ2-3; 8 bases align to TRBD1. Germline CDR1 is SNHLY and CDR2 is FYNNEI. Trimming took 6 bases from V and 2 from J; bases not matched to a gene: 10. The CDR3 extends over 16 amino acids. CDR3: CASRSRRDRPTDTQYF. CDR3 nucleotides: TGTGCCAGCAGGTCTCGCCGGGACAGGCCCACAGATACGCAGTATTTT.

CDR3 nucleotide sequence: TGTGCCAGCAGCTTAGCAGTAGGACTAGCGGGACGAGAGACCCAGTACTTC. Translated: CASSLAVGLAGRETQYF. The rearrangement links TRBV11-2 to TRBJ2-5; 12 bases line up with TRBD2. Unmatched junction bases numbered 7, after V lost 1 base and J lost 4 bases. Germline V gene lookup returns CDR1 SGHAT and CDR2 FQNNGV. The CDR3 is 17 residues long.

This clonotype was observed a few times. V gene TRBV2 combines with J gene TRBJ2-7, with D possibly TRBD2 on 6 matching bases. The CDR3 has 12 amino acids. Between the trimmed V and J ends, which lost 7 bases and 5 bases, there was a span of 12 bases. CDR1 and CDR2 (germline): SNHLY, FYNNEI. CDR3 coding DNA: TGTGCCAGCAACGGGGGAGGCCACGAGCAGTACTTC. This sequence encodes CASNGGGHEQYF.

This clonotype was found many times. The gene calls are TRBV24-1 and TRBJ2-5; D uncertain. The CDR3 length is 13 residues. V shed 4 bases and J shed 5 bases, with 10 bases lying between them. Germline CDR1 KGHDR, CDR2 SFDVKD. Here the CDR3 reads CATSESLLETQYF. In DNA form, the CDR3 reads TGTGCCACCAGTGAGTCTTTGTTGGAGACCCAGTACTTC.

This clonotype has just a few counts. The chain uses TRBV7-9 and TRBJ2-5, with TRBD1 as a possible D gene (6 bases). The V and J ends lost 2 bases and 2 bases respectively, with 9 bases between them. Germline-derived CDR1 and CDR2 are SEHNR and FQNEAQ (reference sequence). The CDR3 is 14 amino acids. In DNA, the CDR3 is TGTGCCAGCAGCTTAATCAGGGGTCAAGAGACCCAGTACTTC. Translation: CASSLIRGQETQYF. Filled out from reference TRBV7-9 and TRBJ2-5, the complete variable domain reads DTGVSQNPRHKITKRGQNVTFRCDPISEHNRLYWYRQTLGQGPEFLTYFQNEAQLEKSRLLSDRFSAERPKGSFSTLEIQRTEQGDSAMYLCASSLIRGQETQYFGPGTRLLVL.

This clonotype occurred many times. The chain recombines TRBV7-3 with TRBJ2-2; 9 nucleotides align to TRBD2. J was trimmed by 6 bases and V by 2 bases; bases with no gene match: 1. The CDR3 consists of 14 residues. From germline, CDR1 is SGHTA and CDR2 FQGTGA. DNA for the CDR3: TGTGCCAGCAGCTTAGCGGGGGGGCCCGGGGAGCTGTTTTTT. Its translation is CASSLAGGPGELFF.

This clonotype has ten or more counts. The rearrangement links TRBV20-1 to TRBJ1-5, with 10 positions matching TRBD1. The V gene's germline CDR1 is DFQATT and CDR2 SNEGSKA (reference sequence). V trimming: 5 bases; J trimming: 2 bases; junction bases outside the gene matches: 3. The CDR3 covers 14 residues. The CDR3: CSAPGTGGNQPQHF. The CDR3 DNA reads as TGCAGTGCTCCCGGGACAGGGGGCAATCAGCCCCAGCATTTT.

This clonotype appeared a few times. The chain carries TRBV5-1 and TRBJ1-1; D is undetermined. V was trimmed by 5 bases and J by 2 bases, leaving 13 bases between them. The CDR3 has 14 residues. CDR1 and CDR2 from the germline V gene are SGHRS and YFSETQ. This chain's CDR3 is CASSEIGGNTEAFF. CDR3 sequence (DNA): TGCGCCAGCAGTGAGATTGGAGGAAACACTGAAGCTTTCTTT.

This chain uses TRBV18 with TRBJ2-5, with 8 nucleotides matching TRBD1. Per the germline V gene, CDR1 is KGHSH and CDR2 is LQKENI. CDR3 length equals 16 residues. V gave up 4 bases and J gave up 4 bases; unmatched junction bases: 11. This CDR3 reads CASSRLGQGFGETQYF. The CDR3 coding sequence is TGTGCCAGCTCACGGCTCGGACAGGGTTTCGGAGAGACCCAGTACTTC. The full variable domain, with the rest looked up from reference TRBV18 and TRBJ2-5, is NAGVMQNPRHLVRRRGQEARLRCSPMKGHSHVYWYRQLPEEGLKFMVYLQKENIIDESGMPKERFSAEFPKEGPSILRIQQVVRGDSAAYFCASSRLGQGFGETQYFGPGTRLLVL.

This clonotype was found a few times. The CDR3 loop reads CSASLQGNYGYTF. CDR3 nucleotide sequence: TGCAGTGCCTCCCTACAGGGAAACTATGGCTACACCTTC. The J gene is TRBJ1-2, the V gene TRBV20-1, with D perhaps matching TRBD1 (6 bases). V was clipped by 6 bases and J by 2 bases, with 13 bases between them. Germline V gene lookup returns CDR1 DFQATT and CDR2 SNEGSKA (reference sequence). The CDR3 loop spans 13 amino acids.

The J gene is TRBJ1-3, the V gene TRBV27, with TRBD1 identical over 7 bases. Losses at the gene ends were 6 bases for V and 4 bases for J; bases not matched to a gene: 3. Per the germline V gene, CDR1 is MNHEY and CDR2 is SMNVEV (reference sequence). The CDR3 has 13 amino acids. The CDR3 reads CASRTGQGNTIYF. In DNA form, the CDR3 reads TGTGCCAGCAGGACAGGGCAAGGAAACACCATATATTTT.

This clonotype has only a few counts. The CDR3 sequence: CASSASGRGGNQPQHF. The CDR3 DNA reads TGTGCCAGCAGCGCCTCGGGGCGCGGGGGCAATCAGCCCCAGCATTTT. The chain carries TRBV5-6 and TRBJ1-5; tentative D call: TRBD1 (5 bases). CDR3 size: 16 residues. Looked up from germline, CDR1 is SGHDT and CDR2 is YYEEEE. Trimming pared 4 bases from V and 2 bases from J, leaving 16 bases between.